This T cell receptor beta chain is drawn from a study of T-cell memory formation after mild COVID-19. TCRdb analysed the 5' RACE reads with MiXCR anew, one entry per CDR3 protein. The repertoire includes about 410,000 distinct CDR3 sequences, around a quarter of them detected once, and roughly 13% sits in the top ten. This clonotype appeared many times. The V and J ends lost 6 bases and 4 bases, in that order; junction bases with no gene match: 15. CDR1 DFQATT and CDR2 SNEGSKA come from the germline V gene (reference sequence). The length of the CDR3 is 16 residues. This chain uses TRBV20-1 with TRBJ2-7; 10 bases fit TRBD2. This sequence was found in an adult woman who had mild COVID-19 (a few samples of this study predate the infection). Cell type and time point are not known. The sample taken for sequencing was PBMCs or a T cell subset sorted from them (not recorded which). This CDR3 reads CSAIPTSSGSLYEQYF. CDR3 DNA sequence: TGCAGTGCCATTCCGACATCTAGCGGGAGTTTATACGAGCAGTACTTC.